This T cell receptor beta chain was sequenced during a study of CD8+CD57+ T cells in acquired aplastic anemia (dated by TCRdb to 2017 to 2018). Concerning the study at large: On average, sorted CD4+ and CD8+ cells yielded around 3.1 ug of extracted DNA, with a range of about 0.19 to 30 ug. CD8+CD57+ expansion was defined as a frequency above the mean frequency observed in healthy subjects.

The CDR3 has 15 amino acids, counting the end cysteine and phenylalanine. Solely the CDR3 DNA is kept, with 45 bases framed from the first base. According to the germline V gene (reference sequence), CDR1 reads SEHNR and CDR2 reads FQNEAQ. The junction shows trimming of 0 bases on V and 3 bases on J, and the gene matches do not reach 4 bases of it. Patients chosen for sequencing had shown expansion of CD8+CD57+ cells by flow cytometry. All patients had severe acquired aplastic anemia diagnosed by International Study of Aplastic Anemia and Agranulocytosis and Camitta criteria. At the time blood was sampled, none of the patients had received any therapy. The study deep-sequenced TCR repertoires of sorted CD4+ and CD8+ blood T cells from severe aplastic anemia patients and healthy subjects. In the USA, patient enrollment took place under clinicaltrials.gov protocols 00001620, 01623167, 00001397, 00071045, 00081523 and 00961064. Ficoll-Paque density gradient centrifugation was used to isolate peripheral blood mononuclear cells. Before DNA was extracted, CD4+ and CD8+ T cells were sorted using either FACS or magnetic beads.

Findings and caveats that apply to the study as a whole: Patients and healthy controls showed no significant difference in CD8+ Simpson's diversity (P=0.060). Although 25 to 30 CD8+ CDR3 sequences were shared by patients and controls, these sequences appeared highly expressed in patients and within the immunodominant clones of patients.

Genomic DNA was used as template for profiling of TCR beta VDJ combinations and CDR3 sequences. An Illumina HiSeq 2000 was the platform used for TCR repertoire sequencing. As for the authors' bioinformatics: Repertoire assessment relied on Simpson's diversity index, CDR3 size and DJ length profiles, and TRBV/TRBJ rearrangement plots. The most abundant DNA sequence in the deep sequencing data was taken as the immunodominant clone. CDR3 amino acid sequences were screened for sharing across subjects and were compared with published repertoires and the VDJdb database. TCRdb itself trimmed the public reads at Q25 with fastp, ran MiXCR and retained productive beta chains. Entries that share a CDR3 protein sequence are merged under the most common genes and DNA. In this record, the V and J calls reflect TCRdb's handling and not the investigators' own analysis. The sample has fewer than 250,000 distinct CDR3 sequences on record, around 49% of them singletons. Jointly, the top ten make up 15% to 20% of the sample.

This clonotype was seen ten or more times. The antigen this receptor binds is unknown. Base qualities are missing; no much larger clone stands one base away. Material for sequencing was sorted CD4+, CD8+, or CD8+CD57+ T cells (not recorded which) from PBMCs. The TCR comes from a human donor with aplastic anemia. This chain is built from TRBV7-9 and TRBJ1-1; 7 bases in the junction line up with TRBD1. The base sequence is TGTGCCAGCAGCTTAGCGCGCCAGGGGGACACTGAAGCTTTCTTT. The encoded protein is CASSLARQGDTEAFF.